This TCR beta chain emerged from a study of OX40 agonist ivuxolimab in advanced cancers. V dropped 1 base and J dropped 3 bases, with 13 bases sitting between them. The CDR3 has 15 residues. Germline V lookup: CDR1 SGHTA, CDR2 FQGNSA. For this clone: Its antigen is as yet unknown.

The assay was immunoSEQ multiplex PCR, and TCRdb's table has in-frame clones only and misses some. The table includes 80,000 to 130,000 clones, over 75% detected once. Whole-study findings and limits: Clonal expansion from baseline to week 6 occurred in both CD4+ and CD8+ T cells. It was not determined which antigens were specifically recognized by the peripheral T cells that had undergone clonal expansion.

This chain connects TRBV7-2 to TRBJ2-7; unclear D gene. This specimen consisted of CD4+ or CD8+ T cells sorted from blood, obtained in a trial of the OX40 agonist ivuxolimab. The TCR was taken from an adult with an advanced solid tumor such as melanoma, head and neck, liver or kidney cancer. The CDR3 loop is CASSLDRGQNYEQYF. The DNA of the CDR3 is TGTGCCAGCAGCTTAGACCGCGGTCAAAACTACGAGCAGTACTTC.